Listed below are T cell receptor beta chains from one sample, sequenced in a study of Tregs in tolerant kidney transplant recipients. Antigens of these TCRs are unknown. Assay used: immunoSEQ multiplex PCR; TCRdb lists only in-frame clones, some missing. This table holds approximately 45,000 clones, about 95% found once. Sequencing used Tregs from blood cultured with allogeneic cells. The source is a human donor in good health. Each CDR3 is given with its conserved first and last residue. The order of the fields is J gene, CDR3 length, clone size, V gene, D gene, CDR3 protein, CDR3 DNA. A D gene is named only where the DNA matches it firmly. Not every row has a clone size; where given, it reads once, few, many or a size class.

j_call: TRBJ2-5
cdr3_length: 19
clone_size: -
v_call: TRBV7-9
d_call: TRBD2
cdr3_aa: CASSLAHSAGAGGEGTQYF
cdr3_nt: TGTGCCAGCAGCTTAGCCCATTCCGCCGGAGCGGGAGGCGAGGGGACCCAGTACTTC

j_call: TRBJ2-2
cdr3_length: 18
clone_size: -
v_call: TRBV7-8
d_call: TRBD1
cdr3_aa: CASSLTSPGGANTGELFF
cdr3_nt: TGTGCCAGCAGCTTAACTTCCCCAGGGGGCGCGAACACCGGGGAGCTGTTTTTT

j_call: TRBJ2-3
cdr3_length: 13
clone_size: -
v_call: TRBV11-2
d_call: -
cdr3_aa: CASSLDPRDTQYF
cdr3_nt: TGTGCCAGCAGCTTAGACCCTCGGGATACGCAGTATTTT

j_call: TRBJ1-2
cdr3_length: 15
clone_size: -
v_call: TRBV19
d_call: -
cdr3_aa: CASRGVREGNYGYTF
cdr3_nt: TGTGCCAGTAGAGGTGTGAGGGAAGGCAACTATGGCTACACCTTC

j_call: TRBJ2-2
cdr3_length: 14
clone_size: -
v_call: TRBV5-4
d_call: -
cdr3_aa: CASSLDRNTGELFF
cdr3_nt: TGTGCCAGCAGCCTGGACAGAAACACCGGGGAGCTGTTTTTT

j_call: TRBJ2-1
cdr3_length: 16
clone_size: -
v_call: TRBV4-1
d_call: TRBD2
cdr3_aa: CASSLGLAGGYNEQFF
cdr3_nt: TGCGCCAGCAGCCTTGGACTAGCGGGAGGGTACAATGAGCAGTTCTTC

j_call: TRBJ2-1
cdr3_length: 17
clone_size: -
v_call: TRBV4-1
d_call: TRBD2
cdr3_aa: CASSHLGTSGDYNEQFF
cdr3_nt: TGCGCCAGCAGCCATCTCGGGACTAGCGGAGATTACAATGAGCAGTTCTTC

j_call: TRBJ1-4
cdr3_length: 15
clone_size: -
v_call: TRBV29-1
d_call: -
cdr3_aa: CSGGLGGSTNEKLFF
cdr3_nt: TGCAGCGGTGGTTTAGGGGGAAGTACTAATGAAAAACTGTTTTTT

j_call: TRBJ1-5
cdr3_length: 15
clone_size: -
v_call: TRBV6-5
d_call: TRBD1
cdr3_aa: CASRPFRGQGQPQHF
cdr3_nt: TGTGCCAGCAGACCCTTCAGGGGGCAAGGTCAGCCCCAGCATTTT

j_call: TRBJ2-4
cdr3_length: 12
clone_size: -
v_call: TRBV2
d_call: -
cdr3_aa: CASGAGSSIQYF
cdr3_nt: TGTGCCAGCGGGGCAGGTTCAAGCATTCAGTACTTC

j_call: TRBJ2-7
cdr3_length: 12
clone_size: -
v_call: TRBV11-2
d_call: -
cdr3_aa: CASSLAGYEQYF
cdr3_nt: TGTGCCAGCAGCTTAGCTGGATACGAGCAGTACTTC

j_call: TRBJ1-1
cdr3_length: 15
clone_size: once
v_call: TRBV5-1
d_call: TRBD1
cdr3_aa: CASSLADRDSTEAFF
cdr3_nt: TGCGCCAGCAGCTTGGCCGACAGGGATAGCACTGAAGCTTTCTTT

j_call: TRBJ2-1
cdr3_length: 16
clone_size: -
v_call: TRBV27
d_call: -
cdr3_aa: CASSLMAAPSYNEQFF
cdr3_nt: TGTGCCAGCAGTTTAATGGCAGCCCCCTCCTACAATGAGCAGTTCTTC

j_call: TRBJ2-7
cdr3_length: 13
clone_size: -
v_call: TRBV6-5
d_call: -
cdr3_aa: CASSYRVNYEQYF
cdr3_nt: TGTGCCAGCAGTTACCGGGTAAACTACGAGCAGTACTTC

j_call: TRBJ2-1
cdr3_length: 16
clone_size: -
v_call: TRBV7-9
d_call: TRBD2
cdr3_aa: CASSLALGTSRNEQFF
cdr3_nt: TGTGCCAGCAGCTTAGCCCTCGGGACTAGCCGGAATGAGCAGTTCTTC

j_call: TRBJ1-5
cdr3_length: 14
clone_size: -
v_call: TRBV19
d_call: -
cdr3_aa: CASKLAGGGQPQHF
cdr3_nt: TGTGCCAGCAAACTGGCGGGGGGTGGACAGCCCCAGCATTTT

j_call: TRBJ1-5
cdr3_length: 16
clone_size: -
v_call: TRBV19
d_call: -
cdr3_aa: CAISDSGGLSNQPQHF
cdr3_nt: TGTGCCATTTCCGATTCCGGGGGGCTTAGCAATCAGCCCCAGCATTTT

j_call: TRBJ1-6
cdr3_length: 14
clone_size: -
v_call: TRBV5-6
d_call: -
cdr3_aa: CASSLGQAVSPLHF
cdr3_nt: TGTGCCAGCAGCTTGGGACAGGCGGTTTCACCCCTCCACTTT

j_call: TRBJ2-7
cdr3_length: 14
clone_size: -
v_call: TRBV11-2
d_call: -
cdr3_aa: CASSIQLGPYSQYF
cdr3_nt: TGTGCCAGCAGCATTCAACTCGGGCCCTATAGTCAGTACTTC

j_call: TRBJ1-5
cdr3_length: 15
clone_size: -
v_call: TRBV6-1
d_call: TRBD1
cdr3_aa: CASIAQGEFGQPQHF
cdr3_nt: TGTGCCAGCATCGCACAGGGGGAGTTCGGTCAGCCCCAGCATTTT

j_call: TRBJ1-3
cdr3_length: 15
clone_size: -
v_call: TRBV25-1
d_call: -
cdr3_aa: CASSDLGVKGNTIYF
cdr3_nt: TGTGCCAGCAGCGACCTGGGAGTGAAAGGAAACACCATATATTTT

j_call: TRBJ2-3
cdr3_length: 19
clone_size: -
v_call: TRBV9
d_call: TRBD2
cdr3_aa: CASSVGPPRGSGGTDTQYF
cdr3_nt: TGTGCCAGCAGCGTAGGTCCCCCTCGGGGTAGCGGGGGCACAGATACGCAGTATTTT

j_call: TRBJ1-2
cdr3_length: 13
clone_size: once
v_call: TRBV29-1
d_call: TRBD1
cdr3_aa: CSGIQGGDSGYTF
cdr3_nt: TGCAGCGGAATTCAGGGGGGCGATTCCGGCTACACCTTC

j_call: TRBJ2-3
cdr3_length: 17
clone_size: -
v_call: TRBV29-1
d_call: -
cdr3_aa: CSVLPGGLGRSTDTQYF
cdr3_nt: TGCAGCGTTTTACCCGGGGGCCTAGGAAGGAGCACAGATACGCAGTATTTT

j_call: TRBJ1-5
cdr3_length: 15
clone_size: -
v_call: TRBV19
d_call: -
cdr3_aa: CASRITGGGNQPQHF
cdr3_nt: TGTGCCAGTAGGATCACAGGAGGGGGCAATCAGCCCCAGCATTTT

j_call: TRBJ2-1
cdr3_length: 17
clone_size: -
v_call: TRBV9
d_call: TRBD2
cdr3_aa: CASSVAPSGATYNEQFF
cdr3_nt: TGTGCCAGCAGCGTAGCCCCTAGCGGGGCGACATACAATGAGCAGTTCTTC

j_call: TRBJ2-1
cdr3_length: 12
clone_size: -
v_call: TRBV5-1
d_call: -
cdr3_aa: CASSLEGGVQFF
cdr3_nt: TGCGCCAGCAGCTTGGAAGGCGGGGTGCAGTTCTTC

j_call: TRBJ2-7
cdr3_length: 14
clone_size: -
v_call: TRBV25-1
d_call: -
cdr3_aa: CASQFSGMAYEQYF
cdr3_nt: TGTGCCAGCCAATTCTCAGGGATGGCCTACGAGCAGTACTTC

j_call: TRBJ2-2
cdr3_length: 16
clone_size: -
v_call: TRBV5-1
d_call: -
cdr3_aa: CASSSQGGLNTGELFF
cdr3_nt: TGCGCCAGCAGCTCCCAGGGGGGCCTGAACACCGGGGAGCTGTTTTTT

j_call: TRBJ2-5
cdr3_length: 13
clone_size: -
v_call: TRBV18
d_call: -
cdr3_aa: CASSPGGKKTQYF
cdr3_nt: TGTGCCAGCTCACCAGGTGGGAAGAAGACCCAGTACTTC

j_call: TRBJ1-2
cdr3_length: 14
clone_size: -
v_call: TRBV10-3
d_call: -
cdr3_aa: CAISDGEYNYGYTF
cdr3_nt: TGTGCCATCAGTGATGGGGAGTATAACTATGGCTACACCTTC

j_call: TRBJ1-1
cdr3_length: 16
clone_size: -
v_call: TRBV18
d_call: -
cdr3_aa: CASSPPRLPWDTEAFF
cdr3_nt: TGTGCCAGCTCACCACCACGGTTACCATGGGACACTGAAGCTTTCTTT

j_call: TRBJ2-7
cdr3_length: 15
clone_size: -
v_call: TRBV7-8
d_call: TRBD1
cdr3_aa: CASSYQTGGSYEQYF
cdr3_nt: TGTGCCAGCAGCTATCAGACAGGGGGAAGCTACGAGCAGTACTTC

j_call: TRBJ2-7
cdr3_length: 13
clone_size: -
v_call: TRBV7-8
d_call: -
cdr3_aa: CASSFTGFYEQYF
cdr3_nt: TGTGCCAGCAGCTTCACAGGGTTCTACGAGCAGTACTTC

j_call: TRBJ2-7
cdr3_length: 14
clone_size: -
v_call: TRBV30
d_call: -
cdr3_aa: CAWSLPAGYYEQYF
cdr3_nt: TGTGCCTGGAGCCTTCCTGCGGGGTACTACGAGCAGTACTTC

j_call: TRBJ2-7
cdr3_length: 13
clone_size: -
v_call: TRBV18
d_call: -
cdr3_aa: CASSPTSSYEQYF
cdr3_nt: TGTGCCAGCTCACCGACAAGCTCCTACGAGCAGTACTTC

j_call: TRBJ1-2
cdr3_length: 14
clone_size: -
v_call: TRBV11-2
d_call: -
cdr3_aa: CASSLVRDEDGYTF
cdr3_nt: TGTGCCAGCAGCTTAGTCAGGGATGAGGATGGCTACACCTTC

j_call: TRBJ2-7
cdr3_length: 14
clone_size: -
v_call: TRBV7-8
d_call: -
cdr3_aa: CASSLEPGSYEQYF
cdr3_nt: TGTGCCAGCAGCTTAGAGCCGGGGTCCTACGAGCAGTACTTC

j_call: TRBJ2-7
cdr3_length: 15
clone_size: -
v_call: TRBV6-6
d_call: -
cdr3_aa: CASSPLGGISYEQYF
cdr3_nt: TGTGCCAGCAGCCCGTTAGGGGGGATTTCCTACGAGCAGTACTTC

j_call: TRBJ2-7
cdr3_length: 14
clone_size: -
v_call: TRBV5-1
d_call: -
cdr3_aa: CASSPKNGAYEQYF
cdr3_nt: TGCGCCAGCAGCCCAAAAAATGGAGCCTACGAGCAGTACTTC

j_call: TRBJ2-2
cdr3_length: 14
clone_size: -
v_call: TRBV5-1
d_call: -
cdr3_aa: CASSFSVYAGELFF
cdr3_nt: TGCGCCAGCAGCTTTTCGGTCTACGCCGGGGAGCTGTTTTTT

j_call: TRBJ2-5
cdr3_length: 15
clone_size: -
v_call: TRBV5-1
d_call: -
cdr3_aa: CASSFGLSYQETQYF
cdr3_nt: TGCGCCAGCAGCTTTGGACTGAGTTATCAAGAGACCCAGTACTTC

j_call: TRBJ2-5
cdr3_length: 15
clone_size: -
v_call: TRBV7-6
d_call: -
cdr3_aa: CASSLEVETRETQYF
cdr3_nt: TGTGCCAGCAGCTTAGAGGTGGAGACCAGAGAGACCCAGTACTTC

j_call: TRBJ2-7
cdr3_length: 14
clone_size: -
v_call: TRBV5-1
d_call: TRBD1
cdr3_aa: CASSFGDRSYEQYF
cdr3_nt: TGCGCCAGCAGCTTTGGGGACAGGTCCTACGAGCAGTACTTC

j_call: TRBJ2-3
cdr3_length: 12
clone_size: -
v_call: TRBV29-1
d_call: -
cdr3_aa: CSVSGTTDTQYF
cdr3_nt: TGCAGCGTTTCAGGGACTACAGATACGCAGTATTTT

j_call: TRBJ2-5
cdr3_length: 14
clone_size: -
v_call: TRBV5-1
d_call: TRBD1
cdr3_aa: CASSMGQAAQTQYF
cdr3_nt: TGCGCCAGCAGCATGGGACAGGCCGCTCAGACCCAGTACTTC

j_call: TRBJ2-6
cdr3_length: 16
clone_size: -
v_call: TRBV7-3
d_call: -
cdr3_aa: CASSSRRRVGKNVLTF
cdr3_nt: TGTGCCAGCAGCTCCCGGCGGCGGGTGGGAAAAAACGTCCTGACTTTC

j_call: TRBJ2-2
cdr3_length: 18
clone_size: -
v_call: TRBV10-3
d_call: TRBD2
cdr3_aa: CAIRPGLADTKNTGELFF
cdr3_nt: TGTGCCATCAGGCCGGGACTAGCGGACACAAAGAACACCGGGGAGCTGTTTTTT

j_call: TRBJ2-1
cdr3_length: 19
clone_size: -
v_call: TRBV7-3
d_call: TRBD1
cdr3_aa: CASSHPRDRPTSSYNEQFF
cdr3_nt: TGTGCCAGCAGCCACCCCCGGGACAGGCCCACTAGCTCCTACAATGAGCAGTTCTTC

j_call: TRBJ1-2
cdr3_length: 12
clone_size: -
v_call: TRBV29-1
d_call: TRBD1
cdr3_aa: CSGGQRNYGYTF
cdr3_nt: TGCAGCGGGGGACAGCGAAACTATGGCTACACCTTC

j_call: TRBJ2-7
cdr3_length: 15
clone_size: once
v_call: TRBV5-5
d_call: -
cdr3_aa: CASSLVLGYYYEQYF
cdr3_nt: TGTGCCAGCAGCTTGGTTCTGGGGTACTACTACGAGCAGTACTTC

j_call: TRBJ2-1
cdr3_length: 18
clone_size: -
v_call: TRBV5-1
d_call: TRBD2
cdr3_aa: CASSMGLAGGRSYNEQFF
cdr3_nt: TGCGCCAGCAGCATGGGACTAGCGGGGGGGCGCTCCTACAATGAGCAGTTCTTC

j_call: TRBJ2-5
cdr3_length: 15
clone_size: -
v_call: TRBV2
d_call: -
cdr3_aa: CASSEDYRYQETQYF
cdr3_nt: TGTGCCAGCAGTGAAGACTACAGATACCAAGAGACCCAGTACTTC

j_call: TRBJ2-1
cdr3_length: 17
clone_size: -
v_call: TRBV5-1
d_call: TRBD2
cdr3_aa: CASSVRLAGGLINEQFF
cdr3_nt: TGCGCCAGCAGCGTAAGACTAGCGGGGGGGCTTATCAATGAGCAGTTCTTC

j_call: TRBJ2-7
cdr3_length: 17
clone_size: -
v_call: TRBV11-2
d_call: TRBD1
cdr3_aa: CASSTTSGWGQTYEQYF
cdr3_nt: TGTGCCAGCAGCACCACTAGTGGTTGGGGACAGACTTACGAGCAGTACTTC